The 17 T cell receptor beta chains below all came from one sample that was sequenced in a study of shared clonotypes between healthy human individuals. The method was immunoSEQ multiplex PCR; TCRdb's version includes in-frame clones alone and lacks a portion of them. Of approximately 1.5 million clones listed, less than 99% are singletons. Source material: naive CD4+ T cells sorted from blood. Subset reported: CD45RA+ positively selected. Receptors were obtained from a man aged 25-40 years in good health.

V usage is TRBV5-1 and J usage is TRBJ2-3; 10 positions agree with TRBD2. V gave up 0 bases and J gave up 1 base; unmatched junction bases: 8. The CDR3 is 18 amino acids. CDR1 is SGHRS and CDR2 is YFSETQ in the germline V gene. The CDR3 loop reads CASSLARGTSEGTDTQYF. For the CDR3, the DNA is TGCGCCAGCAGCTTGGCTCGAGGGACTAGCGAAGGCACAGATACGCAGTATTTT.

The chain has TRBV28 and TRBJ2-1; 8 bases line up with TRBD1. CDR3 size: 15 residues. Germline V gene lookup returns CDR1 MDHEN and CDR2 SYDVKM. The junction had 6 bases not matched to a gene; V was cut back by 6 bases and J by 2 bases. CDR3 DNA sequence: TGTGCCAGCAGCTGGGGGACAGGCCCCTACAATGAGCAGTTCTTC. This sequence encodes CASSWGTGPYNEQFF.

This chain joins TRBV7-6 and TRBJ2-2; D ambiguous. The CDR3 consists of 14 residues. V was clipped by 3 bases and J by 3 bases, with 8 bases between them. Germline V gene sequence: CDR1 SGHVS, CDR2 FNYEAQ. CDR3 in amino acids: CASSFYMDTGELFF. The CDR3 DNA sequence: TGTGCCAGCAGCTTCTACATGGACACCGGGGAGCTGTTTTTT.

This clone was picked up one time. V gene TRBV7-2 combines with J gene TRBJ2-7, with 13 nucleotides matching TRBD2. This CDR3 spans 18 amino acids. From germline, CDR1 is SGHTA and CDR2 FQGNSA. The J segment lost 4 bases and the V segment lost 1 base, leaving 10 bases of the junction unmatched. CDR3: CASSLGLAGGSLPYEQYF. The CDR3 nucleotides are TGTGCCAGCAGCTTAGGACTAGCGGGAGGCTCCCTCCCTTACGAGCAGTACTTC.

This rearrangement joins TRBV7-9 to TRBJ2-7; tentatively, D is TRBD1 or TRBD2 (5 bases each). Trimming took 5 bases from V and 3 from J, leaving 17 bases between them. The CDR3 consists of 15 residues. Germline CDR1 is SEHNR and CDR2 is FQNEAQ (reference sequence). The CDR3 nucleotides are TGTGCCAGCAGCAAAACCGGGACCTTACTCTACGAGCAGTACTTC. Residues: CASSKTGTLLYEQYF.

The CDR3 DNA reads as TGTGCCAGTGCTTTGGCGGGTGAAAAACTGTTTTTT. Amino acid sequence: CASALAGEKLFF. This chain links TRBV5-5 with TRBJ1-4; D not resolved. This CDR3 region has 12 residues. Trimming stripped 8 bases from V and 7 bases from J, with 12 bases between. Germline V gene sequence: CDR1 SGHKS, CDR2 YYEKEE (reference sequence). Based on the CDR3 plus reference TRBV5-5 and TRBJ1-4, the full variable domain is DAGVTQSPTHLIKTRGQQVTLRCSPISGHKSVSWYQQVLGQGPQFIFQYYEKEERGRGNFPDRFSARQFPNYSSELNVNALLLGDSALYLCASALAGEKLFFGSGTQLSVL.

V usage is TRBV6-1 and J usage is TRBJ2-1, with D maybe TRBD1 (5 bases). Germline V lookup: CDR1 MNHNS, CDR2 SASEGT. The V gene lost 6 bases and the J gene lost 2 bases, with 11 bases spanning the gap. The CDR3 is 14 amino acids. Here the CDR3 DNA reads TGTGCCAGCAGGCTGACAGTTCCCTACAATGAGCAGTTCTTC. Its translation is CASRLTVPYNEQFF.

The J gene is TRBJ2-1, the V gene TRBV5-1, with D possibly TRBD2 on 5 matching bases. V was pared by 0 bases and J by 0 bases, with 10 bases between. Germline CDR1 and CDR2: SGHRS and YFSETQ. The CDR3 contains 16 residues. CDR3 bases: TGCGCCAGCAGCTTGGCCCCTAGCCGCTCCTACAATGAGCAGTTCTTC. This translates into CASSLAPSRSYNEQFF. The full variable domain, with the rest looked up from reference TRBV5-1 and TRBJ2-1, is KAGVTQTPRYLIKTRGQQVTLSCSPISGHRSVSWYQQTPGQGLQFLFEYFSETQRNKGNFPGRFSGRQFSNSRSEMNVSTLELGDSALYLCASSLAPSRSYNEQFFGPGTRLTVL.

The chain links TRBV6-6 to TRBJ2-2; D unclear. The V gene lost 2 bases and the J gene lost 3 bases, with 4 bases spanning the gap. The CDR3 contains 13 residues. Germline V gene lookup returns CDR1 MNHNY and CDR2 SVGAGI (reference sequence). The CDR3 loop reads CASSYGDTGELFF. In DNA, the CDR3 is TGTGCCAGCAGTTACGGGGACACCGGGGAGCTGTTTTTT.

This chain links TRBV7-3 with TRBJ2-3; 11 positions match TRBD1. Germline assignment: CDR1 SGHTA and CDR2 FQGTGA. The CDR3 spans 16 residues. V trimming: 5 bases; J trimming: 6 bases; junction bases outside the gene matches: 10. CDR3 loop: CASSAEGQGDRDTQYF. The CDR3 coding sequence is TGTGCCAGCAGCGCCGAGGGACAGGGGGATCGGGATACGCAGTATTTT.

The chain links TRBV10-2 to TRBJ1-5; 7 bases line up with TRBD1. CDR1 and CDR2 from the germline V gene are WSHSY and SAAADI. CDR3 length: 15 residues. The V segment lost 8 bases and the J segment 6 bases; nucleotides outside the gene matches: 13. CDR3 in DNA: TGCGCCAGCGGACTTCCTCAGGGGGGAGTTCAGCCCCAGCATTTT. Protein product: CASGLPQGGVQPQHF.

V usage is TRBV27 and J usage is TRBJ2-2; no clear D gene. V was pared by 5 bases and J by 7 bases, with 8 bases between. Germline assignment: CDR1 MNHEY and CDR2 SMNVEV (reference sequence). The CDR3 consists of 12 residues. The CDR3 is CASSPLGGELFF. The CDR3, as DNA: TGTGCCAGCAGTCCCCTGGGCGGGGAGCTGTTTTTT.

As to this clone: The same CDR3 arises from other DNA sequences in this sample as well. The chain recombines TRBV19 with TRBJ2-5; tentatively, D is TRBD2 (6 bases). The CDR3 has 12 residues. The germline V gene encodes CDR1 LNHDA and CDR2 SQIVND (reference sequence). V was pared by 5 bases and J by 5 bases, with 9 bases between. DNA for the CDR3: TGTGCCAGTAGTCCTCGGGGGGAGACCCAGTACTTC. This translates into CASSPRGETQYF. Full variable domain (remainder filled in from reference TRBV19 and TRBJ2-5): DGGITQSPKYLFRKEGQNVTLSCEQNLNHDAMYWYRQDPGQGLRLIYYSQIVNDFQKGDIAEGYSVSREKKESFPLTVTSAQKNPTAFYLCASSPRGETQYFGPGTRLLVL.

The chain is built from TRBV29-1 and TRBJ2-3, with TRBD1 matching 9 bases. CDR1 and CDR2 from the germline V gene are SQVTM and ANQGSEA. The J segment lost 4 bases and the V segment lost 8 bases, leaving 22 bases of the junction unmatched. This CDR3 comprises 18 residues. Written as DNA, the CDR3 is TGCAGCCACAGGGGGCTGTTGAAACACACACGGTTTGCAGATACGCAGTATTTT. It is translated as CSHRGLLKHTRFADTQYF.

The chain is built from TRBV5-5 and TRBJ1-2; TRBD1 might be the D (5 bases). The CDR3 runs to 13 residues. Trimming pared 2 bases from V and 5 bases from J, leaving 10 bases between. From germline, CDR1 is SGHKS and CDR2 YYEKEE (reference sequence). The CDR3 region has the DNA TGTGCCAGCAGCTTTCGGGGCAGTTATGGCTACACCTTC. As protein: CASSFRGSYGYTF.

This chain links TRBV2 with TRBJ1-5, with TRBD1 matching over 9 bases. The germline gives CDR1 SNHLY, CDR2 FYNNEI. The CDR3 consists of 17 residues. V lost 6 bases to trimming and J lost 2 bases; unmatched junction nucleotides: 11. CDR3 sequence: CASRRRGDRAGNQPQHF. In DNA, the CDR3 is TGTGCCAGCAGGCGAAGAGGGGACAGGGCCGGCAATCAGCCCCAGCATTTT.

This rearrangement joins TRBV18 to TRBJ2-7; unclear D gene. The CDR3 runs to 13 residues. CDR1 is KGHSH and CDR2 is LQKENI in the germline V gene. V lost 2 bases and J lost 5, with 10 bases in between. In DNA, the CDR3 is TGTGCCAGCTCACCAATTGTCCCGGACGAGCAGTACTTC. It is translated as CASSPIVPDEQYF.